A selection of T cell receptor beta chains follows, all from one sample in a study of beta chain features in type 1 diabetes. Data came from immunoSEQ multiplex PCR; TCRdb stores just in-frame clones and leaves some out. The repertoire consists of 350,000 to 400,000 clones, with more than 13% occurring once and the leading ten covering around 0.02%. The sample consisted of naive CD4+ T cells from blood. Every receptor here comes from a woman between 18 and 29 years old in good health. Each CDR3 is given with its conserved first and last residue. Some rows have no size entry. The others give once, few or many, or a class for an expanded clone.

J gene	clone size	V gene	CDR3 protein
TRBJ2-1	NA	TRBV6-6	CASSNYRREQFF
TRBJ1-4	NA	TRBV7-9	CASSLVGHPNEKLFF
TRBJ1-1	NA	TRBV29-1	CSARGQLNTEAFF
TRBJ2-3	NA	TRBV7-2	CASSDRTSPQYF
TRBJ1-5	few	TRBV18	CASSPAGQPQHF
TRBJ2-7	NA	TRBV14	CASSQDLGRGHYEQYF
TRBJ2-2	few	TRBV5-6	CASSSLSAGAGELFF
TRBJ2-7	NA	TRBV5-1	CASRTWGQGYFEQYF
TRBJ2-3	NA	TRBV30	CAWSVRGSGRLGTDTQYF
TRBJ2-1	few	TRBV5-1	CASSFGPHGTSGNEQFF
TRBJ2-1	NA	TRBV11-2	CASSLRGWSSYNEQFF
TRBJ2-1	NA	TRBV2	CAGSVPSSYNEQFF
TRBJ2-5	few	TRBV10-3	CAISESKRTSAQTQYF
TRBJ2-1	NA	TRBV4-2	CASSQDRLVPNEQFF
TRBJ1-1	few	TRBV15	CATSRGDRNWAFF
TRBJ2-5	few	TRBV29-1	CSALTGQETQYF
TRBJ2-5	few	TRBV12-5	CASGSQGQETQYF
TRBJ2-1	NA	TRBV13	CASATGTGGNEQFF
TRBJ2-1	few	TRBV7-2	CASSPTGQIYNEQFF
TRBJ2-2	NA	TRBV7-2	CASSLVAGVGVTGELFF